Listed here are 8 T cell receptor beta chains from one sample, sequenced in a study of blood T cell repertoires in COVID-19 (dated by TCRdb to the early 2020s). Library construction relied on the immunoSEQ multiplex PCR assay. In its TCRdb copy, this immuneACCESS table keeps in-frame sequences only and misses some clones. Where compared with another copy, unresolved V genes explain less than half of these, and the others have no known cause. The sample has 25,000 to 30,000 clones on record, 88% of them singletons. 6% to 8.5% of the sample rests with the top ten. Sequences were obtained from peripheral blood. The receptors shown here come from a woman between 45 and 60 years old with active COVID-19.

J is TRBJ2-1 and V is TRBV7-9; no definite D call. V dropped 2 bases and J dropped 5 bases, with 4 bases sitting between them. Per the germline V gene, CDR1 is SEHNR and CDR2 is FQNEAQ (reference sequence). The length of the CDR3 is 12 residues. As DNA, the CDR3 is TGTGCCAGCAGCTTATCTCACAATGAGCAGTTCTTC. It translates to CASSLSHNEQFF.

V usage is TRBV28 and J usage is TRBJ2-7; no definite D call. V was clipped by 7 bases and J by 0 bases, with 7 bases between them. The CDR3 is made up of 12 amino acids. Germline-derived CDR1 and CDR2 are MDHEN and SYDVKM. The CDR3 DNA follows: TGTGCCAGCACGTCTAGCTCCTACGAGCAGTACTTC. This encodes CASTSSSYEQYF.

The chain joins TRBV10-1 to TRBJ1-2; D perhaps matches TRBD1 (6 bases). The germline gives CDR1 WNHNN, CDR2 SYGVQD (reference sequence). V lost 11 bases to trimming and J lost 0 bases, with 13 bases between them. The CDR3 extends over 13 amino acids. The CDR3 region is CAERGNSNYGYTF. CDR3 nucleotides: TGCGCCGAGAGGGGGAACTCTAACTATGGCTACACCTTC.

This chain joins TRBV7-9 and TRBJ2-3; no clear D. The CDR3 is 12 amino acids. The germline V gene has CDR1 SEHNR and CDR2 FQNEAQ (reference sequence). V lost 5 bases and J 6 bases, leaving 9 bases between the germline ends. DNA for the CDR3: TGTGCCAGCAGCAGCCCATACGATACGCAGTATTTT. Amino acid sequence: CASSSPYDTQYF.

This chain joins TRBV18 and TRBJ2-2, with 7 bases that match TRBD2. This CDR3 is 15 amino acids long. V shed 3 bases, J shed 7 bases, and the junction held 8 bases outside the gene matches. Germline V gene sequence: CDR1 KGHSH, CDR2 LQKENI. The CDR3 region is CASSPSSGSDGELFF. CDR3 coding DNA: TGTGCCAGCTCACCTTCTAGCGGAAGCGACGGGGAGCTGTTTTTT.

This sequence joins TRBV5-1 and TRBJ2-5, with D possibly being TRBD1 (5 bases). The V gene lost 0 bases and the J gene lost 2 bases, with 11 bases spanning the gap. From germline, CDR1 is SGHRS and CDR2 YFSETQ. The CDR3 length is 15 residues. Written as DNA, the CDR3 is TGCGCCAGCAGCTTGGTAGGGGCTAATCAAGAGACCCAGTACTTC. Translation: CASSLVGANQETQYF.

The CDR3 DNA is TGTGCCATTAGCCGGCCGGGAGGATACTATGGCTACACCTTC. Its protein is CAISRPGGYYGYTF. The chain combines TRBV28 with TRBJ1-2; no clear D gene. The V end lost 10 bases, the J end lost 3 bases, and 18 bases lay between the germline ends. The germline V gene encodes CDR1 MDHEN and CDR2 SYDVKM. This CDR3 is 14 amino acids long.

This clone was counted a single time. The V and J genes are TRBV3-1 (or the pseudogene TRBV3-2) and TRBJ1-2; D might be TRBD1 (5 bases). Deletions cut 1 base from V and 1 base from J, with 7 bases between. The CDR3 is 14 amino acids. The germline gives CDR1 LGHDT, CDR2 YNNKEL (reference sequence). The CDR3, as DNA: TGTGCCAGCAGCCAAGTAGGGGATAACTATGGCTACACCTTC. Encoded protein: CASSQVGDNYGYTF.